The sequence of this TCR beta chain was determined in a study of blood T cell repertoires in COVID-19. The repertoire was sequenced with immunoSEQ multiplex PCR; TCRdb's copy has only in-frame clones and lacks some. The sample includes about 200,000 clones, 65% to 90% seen only once; the top ten take about 4.1%. The germline CDR1 and CDR2 sequences are LNHNV and YYDKDF (reference sequence). The CDR3 consists of 17 residues. Germline trimming cut 0 bases from V and 0 bases from J; bases unmatched to any gene: 4. The sample comprised PBMCs or T cells enriched from blood (not recorded which). This sequence was found in a woman aged 40 to 50 with acute COVID-19. The V and J genes are TRBV15 and TRBJ2-1; 8 nucleotides agree with TRBD2. CDR3 sequence reads: CATSRDDSGSSYNEQFF. CDR3 coding DNA: TGTGCCACCAGCAGAGATGACAGCGGGAGCTCCTACAATGAGCAGTTCTTC.